This T cell receptor (beta chain) was documented in a study of cytomegalovirus exposure and HLA in healthy donors. Concerning this clone itself: Antigen unknown. An end of the junction differs from the germline gene, which may be a read error.

Vbeta (60) and Jbeta (13) primers were used in the PCR. Clones were sequenced by immunoSEQ multiplex PCR, and TCRdb holds only the in-frame ones, with some missing. The sample lists roughly 180,000 clones; approximately 81% were seen once. Findings and limits, study-wide: By a later analysis, the bulk of CMV-associated TCR beta chains appeared HLA-restricted. The study listed 164 cytomegalovirus-associated TCR beta chains.

This CDR3 contains 15 residues. Per the germline V gene, CDR1 is SEHNR and CDR2 is FQNEAQ (reference sequence). This chain links TRBV7-9 with TRBJ1-5; D may be TRBD1 (5 bases). This TCR came from a woman aged 18-29 years in good health and CMV-seronegative. The sample consisted of PBMCs. CDR3 sequence (DNA): TGTTCCAGCAGCCCTTCGGGGGAAGGCAATCAGCCCCAGCATTTT. This translates into CSSSPSGEGNQPQHF.